This T cell receptor (beta chain) was recorded in a study of cytomegalovirus exposure and HLA in healthy donors. Germline V gives CDR1 MNHNS, CDR2 SASEGT. V was clipped by 6 bases and J by 1 base; unmatched bases: 2. The CDR3 is made up of 13 amino acids. The primer mix had 60 Vbeta and 13 Jbeta primers. This table comes from immunoSEQ multiplex PCR, and its TCRdb copy is limited to in-frame clones, with some not included. The sample table sets out 80,000 or so clones. This clonotype was obtained from a man in his fifties in good health and CMV-seropositive. The sequencing input was PBMCs. This sequence joins TRBV6-1 and TRBJ2-5, with 7 bases lining up with TRBD1. Here the CDR3 DNA reads TGTGCCAGCAGAGGGGACAGCCAAGAGACCCAGTACTTC. Translating gives CASRGDSQETQYF.